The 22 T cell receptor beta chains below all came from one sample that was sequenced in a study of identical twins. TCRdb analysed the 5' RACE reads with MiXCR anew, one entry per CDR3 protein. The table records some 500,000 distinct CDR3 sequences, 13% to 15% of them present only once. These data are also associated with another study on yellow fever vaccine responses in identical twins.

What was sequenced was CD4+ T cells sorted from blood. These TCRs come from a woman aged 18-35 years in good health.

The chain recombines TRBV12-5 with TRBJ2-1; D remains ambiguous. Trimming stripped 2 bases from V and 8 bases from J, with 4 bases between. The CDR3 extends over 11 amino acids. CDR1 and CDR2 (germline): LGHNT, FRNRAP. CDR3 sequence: CASGLRDEQFF. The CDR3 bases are TGTGCTAGTGGTTTGAGGGATGAGCAGTTCTTC.

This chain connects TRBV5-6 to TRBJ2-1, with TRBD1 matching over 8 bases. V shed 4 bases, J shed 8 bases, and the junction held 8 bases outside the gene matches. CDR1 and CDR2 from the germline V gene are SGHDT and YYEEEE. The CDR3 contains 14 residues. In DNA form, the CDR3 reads TGTGCCAGCAGCATCGGACAGGGAAGGGATGAGCAGTTCTTC. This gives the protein CASSIGQGRDEQFF.

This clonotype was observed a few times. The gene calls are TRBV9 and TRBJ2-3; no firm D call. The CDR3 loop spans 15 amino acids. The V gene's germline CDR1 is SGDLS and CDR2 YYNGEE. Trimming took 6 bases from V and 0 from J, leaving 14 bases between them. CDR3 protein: CASTALDTSTDTQYF. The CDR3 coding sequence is TGTGCCAGCACCGCACTTGACACTAGCACAGATACGCAGTATTTT. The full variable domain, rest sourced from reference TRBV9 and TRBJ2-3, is DSGVTQTPKHLITATGQRVTLRCSPRSGDLSVYWYQQSLDQGLQFLIQYYNGEERAKGNILERFSAQQFPDLHSELNLSSLELGDSALYFCASTALDTSTDTQYFGPGTRLTVL.

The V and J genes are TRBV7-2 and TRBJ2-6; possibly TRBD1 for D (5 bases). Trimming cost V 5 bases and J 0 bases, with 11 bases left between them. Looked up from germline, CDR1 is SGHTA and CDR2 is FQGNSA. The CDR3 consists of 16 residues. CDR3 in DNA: TGTGCCAGCAGCCCACAGGCCCTCTCTGGGGCCAACGTCCTGACTTTC. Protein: CASSPQALSGANVLTF. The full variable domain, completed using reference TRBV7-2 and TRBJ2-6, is GAGVSQSPSNKVTEKGKDVELRCDPISGHTALYWYRQSLGQGLEFLIYFQGNSAPDKSGLPSDRFSAERTGGSVSTLTIQRTQQEDSAVYLCASSPQALSGANVLTFGAGSRLTVL.

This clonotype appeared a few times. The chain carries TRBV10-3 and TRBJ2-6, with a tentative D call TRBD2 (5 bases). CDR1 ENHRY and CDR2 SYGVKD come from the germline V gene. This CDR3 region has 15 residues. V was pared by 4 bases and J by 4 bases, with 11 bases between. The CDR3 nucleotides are TGTGCCATCAGTGCGGGGTCGCCAGGGGCCAACGTCCTGACTTTC. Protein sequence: CAISAGSPGANVLTF.

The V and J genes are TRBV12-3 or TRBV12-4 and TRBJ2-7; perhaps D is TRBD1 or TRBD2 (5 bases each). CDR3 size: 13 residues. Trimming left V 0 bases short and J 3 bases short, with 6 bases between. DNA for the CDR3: TGTGCCAGCAGTTTAGCGGGGGTCTACGAGCAGTACTTC. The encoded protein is CASSLAGVYEQYF.

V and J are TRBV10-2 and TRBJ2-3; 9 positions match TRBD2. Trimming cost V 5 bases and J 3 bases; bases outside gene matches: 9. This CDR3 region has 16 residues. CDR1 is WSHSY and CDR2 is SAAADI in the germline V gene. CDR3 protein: CASSILAGPRTDTQYF. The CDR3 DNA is TGCGCCAGCAGTATTCTAGCGGGGCCCCGAACAGATACGCAGTATTTT.

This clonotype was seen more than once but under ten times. The CDR3 sequence is CASGQDLSYEQYF. CDR3 in DNA: TGCGCCAGCGGACAGGATCTCTCCTACGAGCAGTACTTC. The V gene is TRBV5-1, the J gene TRBJ2-7; 7 bases are shared with TRBD1. The CDR3 is 13 amino acids. CDR1 is SGHRS, CDR2 YFSETQ, per germline. V trimming: 7 bases; J trimming: 0 bases; junction bases outside the gene matches: 4. Based on the CDR3 plus reference TRBV5-1 and TRBJ2-7, the full variable domain is KAGVTQTPRYLIKTRGQQVTLSCSPISGHRSVSWYQQTPGQGLQFLFEYFSETQRNKGNFPGRFSGRQFSNSRSEMNVSTLELGDSALYLCASGQDLSYEQYFGPGTRLTVT.

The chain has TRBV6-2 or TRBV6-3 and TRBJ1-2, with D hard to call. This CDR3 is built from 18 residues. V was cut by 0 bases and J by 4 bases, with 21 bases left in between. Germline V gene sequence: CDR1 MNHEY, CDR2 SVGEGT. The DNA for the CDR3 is TGTGCCAGCAGTTACTCGACGGCCAGCGACTACAAAGCCTATGGCTACACCTTC. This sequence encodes CASSYSTASDYKAYGYTF.

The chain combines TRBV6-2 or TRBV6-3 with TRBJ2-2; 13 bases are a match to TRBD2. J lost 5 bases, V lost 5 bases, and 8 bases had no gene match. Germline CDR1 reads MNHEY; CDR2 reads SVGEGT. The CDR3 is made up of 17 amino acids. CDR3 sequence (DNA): TGTGCCAGCAGTCCAGCCCGGACTAGCGGGAGAACCGGGGAGCTGTTTTTT. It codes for CASSPARTSGRTGELFF.

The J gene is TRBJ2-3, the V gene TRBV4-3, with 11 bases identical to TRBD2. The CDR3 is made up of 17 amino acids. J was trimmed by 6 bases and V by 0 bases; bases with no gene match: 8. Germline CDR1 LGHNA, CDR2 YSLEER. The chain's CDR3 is CASSQDGVAGGKDTQYF. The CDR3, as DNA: TGCGCCAGCAGCCAAGATGGAGTAGCGGGAGGGAAGGATACGCAGTATTTT.

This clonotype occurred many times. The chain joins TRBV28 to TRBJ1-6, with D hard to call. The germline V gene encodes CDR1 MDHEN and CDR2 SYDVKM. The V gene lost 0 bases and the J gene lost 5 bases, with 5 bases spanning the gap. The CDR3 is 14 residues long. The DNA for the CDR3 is TGTGCCAGCAGTTTATGGGCAGATAATTCACCCCTCCACTTT. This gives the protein CASSLWADNSPLHF.

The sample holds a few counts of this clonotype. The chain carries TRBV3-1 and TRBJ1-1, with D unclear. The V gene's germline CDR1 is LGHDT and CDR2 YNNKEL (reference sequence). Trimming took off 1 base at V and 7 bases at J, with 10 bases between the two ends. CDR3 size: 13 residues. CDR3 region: CASSQGGSGEAFF. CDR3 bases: TGTGCCAGCAGCCAAGGGGGATCCGGTGAAGCTTTCTTT.

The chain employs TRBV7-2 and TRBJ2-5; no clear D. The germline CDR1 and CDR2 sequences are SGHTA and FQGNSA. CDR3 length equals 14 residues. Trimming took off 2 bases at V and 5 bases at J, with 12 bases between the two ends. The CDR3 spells CASSLHQGLETQYF. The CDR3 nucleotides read TGTGCCAGCAGCTTACATCAAGGGTTGGAGACCCAGTACTTC. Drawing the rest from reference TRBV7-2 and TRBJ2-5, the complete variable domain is GAGVSQSPSNKVTEKGKDVELRCDPISGHTALYWYRQSLGQGLEFLIYFQGNSAPDKSGLPSDRFSAERTGGSVSTLTIQRTQQEDSAVYLCASSLHQGLETQYFGPGTRLLVL.

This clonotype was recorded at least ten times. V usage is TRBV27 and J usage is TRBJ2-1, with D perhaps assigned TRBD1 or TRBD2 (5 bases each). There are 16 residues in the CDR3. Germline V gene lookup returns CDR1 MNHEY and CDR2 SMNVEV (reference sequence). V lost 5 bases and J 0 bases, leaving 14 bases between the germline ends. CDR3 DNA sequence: TGTGCCAGCAGTAATCTCGGGACCAACTCCTACAATGAGCAGTTCTTC. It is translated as CASSNLGTNSYNEQFF.

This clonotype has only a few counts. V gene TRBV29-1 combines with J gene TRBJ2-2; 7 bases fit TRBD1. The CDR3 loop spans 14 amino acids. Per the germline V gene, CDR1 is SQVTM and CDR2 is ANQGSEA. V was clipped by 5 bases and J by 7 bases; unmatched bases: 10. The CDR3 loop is CSVRGGTIIGELFF. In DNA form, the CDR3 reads TGCAGCGTTAGAGGGGGCACAATTATCGGGGAGCTGTTTTTT.

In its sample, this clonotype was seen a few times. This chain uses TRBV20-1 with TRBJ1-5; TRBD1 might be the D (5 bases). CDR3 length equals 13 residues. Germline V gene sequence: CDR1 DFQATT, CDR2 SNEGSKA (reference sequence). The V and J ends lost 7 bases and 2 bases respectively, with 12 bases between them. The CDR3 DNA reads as TGCAGTGGCGTTAGACAGCGCAATCAGCCCCAGCATTTT. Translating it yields CSGVRQRNQPQHF.

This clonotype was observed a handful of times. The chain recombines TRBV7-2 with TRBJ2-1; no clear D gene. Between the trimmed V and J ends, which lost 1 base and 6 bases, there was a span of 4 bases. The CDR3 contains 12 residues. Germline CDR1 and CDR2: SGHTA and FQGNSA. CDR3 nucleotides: TGTGCCAGCAGCTTAGACGTCAATGAGCAGTTCTTC. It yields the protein CASSLDVNEQFF.

Written as DNA, the CDR3 is TGCGCCAGCAGCCTAAAGGGAGTGGGGGACTACACCTTC. This codes for CASSLKGVGDYTF. This sequence joins TRBV4-3 and TRBJ1-2; TRBD1 is a possible D gene (5 bases). Per germline, CDR1 LGHNA and CDR2 YSLEER. The CDR3 totals 13 residues. Trimming took off 4 bases at V and 10 bases at J, with 16 bases between the two ends.

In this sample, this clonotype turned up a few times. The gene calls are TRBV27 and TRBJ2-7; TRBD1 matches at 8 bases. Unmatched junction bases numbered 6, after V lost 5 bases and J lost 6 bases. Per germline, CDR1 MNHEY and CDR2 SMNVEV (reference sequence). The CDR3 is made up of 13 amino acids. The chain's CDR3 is CASSGTGYVEQYF. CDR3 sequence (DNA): TGTGCCAGCAGTGGGACAGGCTACGTCGAGCAGTACTTC.

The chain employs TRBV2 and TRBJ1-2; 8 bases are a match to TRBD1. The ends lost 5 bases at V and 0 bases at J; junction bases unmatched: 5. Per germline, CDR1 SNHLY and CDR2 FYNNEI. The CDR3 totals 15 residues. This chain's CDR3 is CASSRRTGSNYGYTF. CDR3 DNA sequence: TGTGCCAGCAGTCGCCGGACAGGGTCTAACTATGGCTACACCTTC.

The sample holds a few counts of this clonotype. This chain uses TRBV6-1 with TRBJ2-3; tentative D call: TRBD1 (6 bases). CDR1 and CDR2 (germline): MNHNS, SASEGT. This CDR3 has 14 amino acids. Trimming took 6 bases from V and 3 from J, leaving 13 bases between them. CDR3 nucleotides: TGTGCCAGCAGGACCAGAAGGGGGACAGATACGCAGTATTTT. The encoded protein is CASRTRRGTDTQYF.